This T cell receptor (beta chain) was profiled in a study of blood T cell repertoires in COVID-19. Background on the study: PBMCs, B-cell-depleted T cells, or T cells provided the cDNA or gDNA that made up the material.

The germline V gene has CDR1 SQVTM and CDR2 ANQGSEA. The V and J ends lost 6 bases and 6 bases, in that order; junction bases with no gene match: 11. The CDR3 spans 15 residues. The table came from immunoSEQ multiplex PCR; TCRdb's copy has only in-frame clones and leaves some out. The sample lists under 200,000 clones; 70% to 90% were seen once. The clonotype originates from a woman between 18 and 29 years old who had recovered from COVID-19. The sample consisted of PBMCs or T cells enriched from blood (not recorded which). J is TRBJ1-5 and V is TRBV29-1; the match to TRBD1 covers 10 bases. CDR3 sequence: CSVLSGTGESQPQHF. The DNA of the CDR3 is TGCAGCGTCCTTTCCGGGACAGGGGAGAGTCAGCCCCAGCATTTT.